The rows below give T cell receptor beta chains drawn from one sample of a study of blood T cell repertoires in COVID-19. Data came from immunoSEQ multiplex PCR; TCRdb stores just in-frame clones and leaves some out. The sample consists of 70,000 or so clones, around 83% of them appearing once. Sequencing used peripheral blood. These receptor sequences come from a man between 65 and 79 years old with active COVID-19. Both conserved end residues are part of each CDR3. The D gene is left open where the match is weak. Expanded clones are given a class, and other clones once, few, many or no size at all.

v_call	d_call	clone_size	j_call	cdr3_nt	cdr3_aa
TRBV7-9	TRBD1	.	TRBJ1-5	TGTGCCAGCAGCGCAGGGGGTAATCAGCCCCAGCATTTT	CASSAGGNQPQHF
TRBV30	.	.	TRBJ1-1	TGTGCCTGGAGCCCCATGGGCCACGGGAGGGGGGGCACTGAAGCTTTCTTT	CAWSPMGHGRGGTEAFF
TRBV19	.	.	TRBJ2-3	TGTGCCAGCAGTAAACCCACGGACAGCGGCGCAGATACGCAGTATTTT	CASSKPTDSGADTQYF
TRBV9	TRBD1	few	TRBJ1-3	TGTGCCAGCAGCGTAGGACAGGGGGACACCATATATTTT	CASSVGQGDTIYF
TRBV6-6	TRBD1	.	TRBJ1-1	TGTGCCAGCAGTTACCGGGACAGGGGTGTGGGTGAAGCTTTCTTT	CASSYRDRGVGEAFF
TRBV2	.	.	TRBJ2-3	TGTGCCAGCAGGCCCCCTACGGGGTCCGCAGATACGCAGTATTTT	CASRPPTGSADTQYF
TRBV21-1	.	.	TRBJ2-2	TGTGCCAGCAGCCGGGTCCCGAACACCGGGGAGCTGTTTTTT	CASSRVPNTGELFF
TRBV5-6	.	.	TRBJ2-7	TGTGCCAGCAGCCCCCGGGGAGGCCGGTCCTACGAGCAGTACTTC	CASSPRGGRSYEQYF
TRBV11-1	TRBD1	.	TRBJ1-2	TGTGCCAGCAGCCCGGGGACAGGGTACTATGGCTACACCTTC	CASSPGTGYYGYTF
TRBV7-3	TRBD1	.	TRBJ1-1	TGTGCCAGCAGCCCGACAGGGGGAGTCTTCCACACTGAAGCTTTCTTT	CASSPTGGVFHTEAFF
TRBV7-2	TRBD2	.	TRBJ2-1	TGTGCCAGCAGCCCCACCTGGCGGGAGCGCGACAATGAGCAGTTCTTC	CASSPTWRERDNEQFF
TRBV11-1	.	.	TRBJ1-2	TGTGCCAGCAGCTTAGGATACGACAGGCCTAACTATGGCTACACCTTC	CASSLGYDRPNYGYTF
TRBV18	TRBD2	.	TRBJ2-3	TGTGCCAGCTCACCCGGACTAGCGGGAGGAGGGGCGCAGTATTTT	CASSPGLAGGGAQYF
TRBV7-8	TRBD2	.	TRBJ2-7	TGTGCCAGCAGCTTTTCCAGCGGGATTTACGAGCAGTACTTC	CASSFSSGIYEQYF
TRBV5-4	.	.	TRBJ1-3	TGTGCCAGCAGCTTGGGGGCGGGTCAGGGAAACACCATATATTTT	CASSLGAGQGNTIYF
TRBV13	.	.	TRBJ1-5	TGTGCCAGACCACCCGGGCCCCAGCATTTT	CARPPGPQHF
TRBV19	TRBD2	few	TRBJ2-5	TGTGCCAGTAGTCCCCGGACTAGCAGTTGGCAGACCCAGTACTTC	CASSPRTSSWQTQYF
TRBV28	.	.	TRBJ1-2	TGTGCCAGCAGCCCCACAGAGAACTATGGCTACACCTTC	CASSPTENYGYTF
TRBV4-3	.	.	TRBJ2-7	TGCGCCAGCAGCCAAGAGGGGCTAGGGGCCTACGAGCAGTACTTC	CASSQEGLGAYEQYF
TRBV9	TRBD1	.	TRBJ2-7	TGTGCCAGCACCCCTGACAGGGGGGGTGCCTACGAGCAGTACTTC	CASTPDRGGAYEQYF
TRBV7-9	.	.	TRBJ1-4	TGTGCCAGCAGCTTAGGGGGGCCGGTGGATGAAAAACTGTTTTTT	CASSLGGPVDEKLFF
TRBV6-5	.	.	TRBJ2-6	TGTGCCAGCAGTTACCAGGGCCCCTCTGGGGCCAACGTCCTGACTTTC	CASSYQGPSGANVLTF
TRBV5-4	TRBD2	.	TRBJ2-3	TGTGCCAGCAGCTTGGGAACTAGCGCCCCAGATACGCAGTATTTT	CASSLGTSAPDTQYF